What follows are 31 T cell receptor gamma chains derived from one specimen sequenced in a study of gamma-delta T cells after stem cell transplantation. TCRdb applied CATT to the RT-PCR reads for clone calling. The sample includes approximately 3,000 gamma-chain clones, less than 20% seen only once; the top ten take around 3.5%. The sample consisted of gamma-delta T cells. The receptors come from a human donor. It is not recorded whose cells these are; they may come from a transplant donor.

This clone was counted only a few times. The V and J genes are TRGV8 and TRGJP1. The CDR3 has 13 residues. With 3 bases clipped from V and 3 bases from J, the junction kept 1 base outside the gene matches. Germline V gives CDR1 VENAVY, CDR2 YDSYNSRV. Here the CDR3 DNA reads TGTGCCACCTGGGATGCCACTGGTTGGTTCAAGATATTT. Translation gives CATWDATGWFKIF.

On this clone: Being one base from a much bigger clone, this may be a read error. The rearrangement uses TRGV2 and TRGJ1 or TRGJ2. The CDR3 loop spans 13 amino acids. Losses at the gene ends were 2 bases for V and 0 bases for J; bases not matched to a gene: 1. Germline values: CDR1 EGSNGY, CDR2 YDSYNSKV. In nucleotides, the CDR3 is TGTGCCACCTGGGACGTGAATTATTATAAGAAACTCTTT. Translating gives CATWDVNYYKKLF.

The gene calls are TRGV9 and TRGJ1 or TRGJ2. The CDR3 is made up of 13 amino acids. Germline values: CDR1 GITISATS, CDR2 ISYDGTV (reference sequence). With V trimmed by 0 bases and J by 7 bases, 6 bases remained unmatched. CDR3 in DNA: TGTGCCTTGTGGGAGGTGCAAAGCTATAAGAAACTCTTT. Encoded protein: CALWEVQSYKKLF.

Concerning this clone: This sample also contains other DNA sequences that code for the same CDR3. The J gene is TRGJ1 or TRGJ2, the V gene TRGV4. The germline V gene has CDR1 EGSTGY and CDR2 YDSYTSSV. After removal of 1 base from V and 0 bases from J, the junction contained 3 bases not matched to a gene. The CDR3 runs to 14 residues. The CDR3 DNA reads TGTGCCACCTGGGATGGACCGAATTATTATAAGAAACTCTTT. Amino acids: CATWDGPNYYKKLF.

The chain combines TRGV4 with TRGJ1 or TRGJ2. Germline V gene data show CDR1 as EGSTGY and CDR2 as YDSYTSSV. This CDR3 is 13 amino acids long. The ends lost 0 bases at V and 12 bases at J; junction bases unmatched: 11. The CDR3 coding sequence is TGTGCCACCTGGGATGGGCCGGGAGTGGGGAAACTCTTT. Translating it yields CATWDGPGVGKLF.

This clone was observed a handful of times. This sample includes further DNA sequences coding for the same CDR3. The rearrangement joins TRGV4 to TRGJ1 or TRGJ2. Germline V lookup: CDR1 EGSTGY, CDR2 YDSYTSSV. J lost 4 bases, V lost 0 bases, and 3 bases had no gene match. This CDR3 is built from 13 residues. DNA for the CDR3: TGTGCCACCTGGGATGGGGGCTATTATAAGAAACTCTTT. Amino acids: CATWDGGYYKKLF.

In its sample, this clone was seen a few times. Other DNA sequences in the same sample also yield this CDR3. V gene TRGV2 combines with J gene TRGJ1 or TRGJ2. J gave up 1 base and V 0 bases, and 3 bases lay outside the gene matches. The CDR3 length is 14 residues. Germline loops: CDR1 EGSNGY, CDR2 YDSYNSKV. As DNA, the CDR3 is TGTGCCACCTGGGACGGGTCAAATTATTATAAGAAACTCTTT. Its protein product is CATWDGSNYYKKLF.

V gene TRGV4 combines with J gene TRGJ1 or TRGJ2. Unmatched junction bases numbered 4, after V lost 3 bases and J lost 2 bases. Looked up from germline, CDR1 is EGSTGY and CDR2 is YDSYTSSV. There are 13 residues in the CDR3. The CDR3 sequence is CATWDKDYYKKLF. In nucleotides, the CDR3 is TGTGCCACCTGGGATAAGGATTATTATAAGAAACTCTTT.

J is TRGJ1 or TRGJ2 and V is TRGV2. The CDR3 length is 13 residues. J lost 7 bases, V lost 0 bases, and 6 bases had no gene match. Germline assignment: CDR1 EGSNGY and CDR2 YDSYNSKV. CDR3 nucleotides: TGTGCCACCTGGGACGGGCATCGGTATAAGAAACTCTTT. It is translated as CATWDGHRYKKLF.

The chain is built from TRGV4 and TRGJ1 or TRGJ2. This CDR3 has 12 residues. V shed 0 bases, J shed 11 bases, and the junction held 7 bases outside the gene matches. Looked up from germline, CDR1 is EGSTGY and CDR2 is YDSYTSSV. The CDR3 sequence is CATWDGSEEKLF. The CDR3 nucleotides read TGTGCCACCTGGGATGGGTCTGAGGAGAAACTCTTT.

This clone qualifies as large. This sample also contains other DNA sequences that code for the same CDR3. This chain joins TRGV2 and TRGJP2. Germline CDR1 is EGSNGY and CDR2 is YDSYNSKV. Trimming removed 1 base from V and 7 bases from J; junction bases left unmatched: 0. The CDR3 runs to 12 residues. The CDR3 DNA reads as TGTGCCACCTGGGACGGTGATTGGATCAAGACGTTT. Translated: CATWDGDWIKTF.

This clone was found a few times. The chain carries TRGV5 and TRGJ1 or TRGJ2. The trim removed 9 bases at V and 4 bases at J, leaving 15 bases unmatched. The germline gives CDR1 VINAFY, CDR2 YDVSNSKD. The CDR3 is made up of 14 amino acids. CDR3 nucleotide sequence: TGTGCCACCGAGCTGTTTTTGGGATATTATAAGAAACTCTTT. It is translated as CATELFLGYYKKLF.

This clone appeared a few times. The genes are TRGV2 and TRGJP2. CDR1 EGSNGY and CDR2 YDSYNSKV come from the germline V gene. The junction had 6 bases not matched to a gene; V was cut back by 0 bases and J by 5 bases. This CDR3 is 15 amino acids long. CDR3 amino acids: CATWDGGRSDWIKTF. CDR3 nucleotides: TGTGCCACCTGGGACGGGGGACGGAGTGATTGGATCAAGACGTTT.

This clone was picked up a small number of times. The chain uses TRGV9 and TRGJ1 or TRGJ2. Trimming took 0 bases from V and 11 from J; bases not matched to a gene: 13. CDR3 length: 14 amino acids. CDR1 and CDR2 from the germline V gene are GITISATS and ISYDGTV (reference sequence). Written as DNA, the CDR3 is TGTGCCTTGTGGGAGGTGCTCCCCGGAGGGGAGAAACTCTTT. It yields the protein CALWEVLPGGEKLF.

This clone was seen more than once but under ten times. This chain links TRGV4 with TRGJP2. J lost 6 bases, V lost 3 bases, and 4 bases had no gene match. Germline V gene lookup returns CDR1 EGSTGY and CDR2 YDSYTSSV. The CDR3 runs to 13 residues. CDR3 sequence reads: CATWDRGDWIKTF. CDR3 nucleotides: TGTGCCACCTGGGATAGGGGTGATTGGATCAAGACGTTT.

The chain carries TRGV4 and TRGJ1 or TRGJ2. The V gene's germline CDR1 is EGSTGY and CDR2 YDSYTSSV. After removal of 2 bases from V and 4 bases from J, the junction contained 5 bases not matched to a gene. The CDR3 covers 13 residues. The CDR3 DNA sequence: TGTGCCACCTGGGATGTTCAATATTATAAGAAACTCTTT. It codes for CATWDVQYYKKLF.

This clone was recorded a few times. The chain couples TRGV9 to TRGJ1 or TRGJ2. After removal of 2 bases from V and 6 bases from J, the junction contained 1 base not matched to a gene. The CDR3 length is 11 residues. CDR1 is GITISATS, CDR2 ISYDGTV, per germline (reference sequence). DNA for the CDR3: TGTGCCTTGTGGGAGGCTTATAAGAAACTCTTT. Its protein product is CALWEAYKKLF.

CDR3 in amino acids: CALWELFNYYKKLF. The CDR3 nucleotides read TGTGCCTTGTGGGAGCTTTTTAATTATTATAAGAAACTCTTT. This rearrangement joins TRGV9 to TRGJ1 or TRGJ2. Losses at the gene ends were 3 bases for V and 1 base for J; bases not matched to a gene: 6. CDR3 length: 14 residues. The germline V gene has CDR1 GITISATS and CDR2 ISYDGTV (reference sequence).

By frequency in the sample, this clone is medium-sized (0.01 to 0.1%). V and J are TRGV9 and TRGJ1 or TRGJ2. This CDR3 comprises 11 residues. J gave up 10 bases and V 0 bases, and 3 bases lay outside the gene matches. The germline CDR1 and CDR2 sequences are GITISATS and ISYDGTV (reference sequence). In nucleotides, the CDR3 is TGTGCCTTGTGGGAGGTGGGGAAGAAACTCTTT. As protein: CALWEVGKKLF.

This clone has only a few counts. This CDR3 is also generated by other DNA sequences in the sample. This sequence joins TRGV2 and TRGJ1 or TRGJ2. The CDR3 is 13 amino acids. The V gene's germline CDR1 is EGSNGY and CDR2 YDSYNSKV. The J segment lost 6 bases and the V segment lost 0 bases, leaving 5 bases of the junction unmatched. CDR3 sequence reads: CATWDGLSYKKLF. In DNA, the CDR3 is TGTGCCACCTGGGACGGGCTTAGTTATAAGAAACTCTTT.

The sample holds a few counts of this clone. The chain combines TRGV9 with TRGJ1 or TRGJ2. The CDR3 is 15 residues long. Per germline, CDR1 GITISATS and CDR2 ISYDGTV (reference sequence). The junction had 7 bases not matched to a gene; V was cut back by 0 bases and J by 2 bases. The CDR3 sequence is CALWEVRPYYYKKLF. CDR3 DNA: TGTGCCTTGTGGGAGGTGCGTCCTTATTATTATAAGAAACTCTTT.

This clone was counted only a few times. V is TRGV4 and J is TRGJ1 or TRGJ2. J lost 3 bases, V lost 0 bases, and 5 bases had no gene match. From germline, CDR1 is EGSTGY and CDR2 YDSYTSSV. The CDR3 runs 14 residues. CDR3 DNA: TGTGCCACCTGGGATGGGCGAGGTTATTATAAGAAACTCTTT. As protein: CATWDGRGYYKKLF.

Judged by abundance, this clone is large. Additional DNA sequences in this sample encode the identical CDR3. The rearrangement links TRGV2 to TRGJ1 or TRGJ2. CDR1 is EGSNGY, CDR2 YDSYNSKV, per germline. V lost 0 bases, J lost 7 bases, and 3 bases stayed unmatched. This CDR3 is built from 12 residues. This CDR3 is CATWDGRYKKLF. The CDR3 DNA follows: TGTGCCACCTGGGACGGGCGATATAAGAAACTCTTT.

The sample holds a few counts of this clone. Other DNA variants within this sample encode the same CDR3. The chain recombines TRGV2 with TRGJ1 or TRGJ2. Germline V CDR1 and CDR2: EGSNGY, YDSYNSKV. This CDR3 spans 13 amino acids. The J segment lost 6 bases and the V segment lost 0 bases, leaving 5 bases of the junction unmatched. The CDR3 sequence: CATWDGLGYKKLF. CDR3 DNA: TGTGCCACCTGGGACGGGTTAGGTTATAAGAAACTCTTT.

In its sample, this clone was seen a few times. The chain combines TRGV4 with TRGJ1 or TRGJ2. CDR1 and CDR2 (germline): EGSTGY, YDSYTSSV. The CDR3 length is 11 residues. Germline trimming cut 6 bases from V and 12 bases from J; bases unmatched to any gene: 11. Here the CDR3 DNA reads TGTGCCACCTGGCTCCTGGGCGGGAAACTCTTT. This sequence encodes CATWLLGGKLF.

This clone showed up just a few times. V usage is TRGV4 and J usage is TRGJ1 or TRGJ2. Trimming cost V 1 base and J 4 bases; bases outside gene matches: 4. CDR1 EGSTGY and CDR2 YDSYTSSV come from the germline V gene. This CDR3 has 13 amino acids. The CDR3 DNA reads TGTGCCACCTGGGATGGACTCTATTATAAGAAACTCTTT. Its protein is CATWDGLYYKKLF.

The chain combines TRGV8 with TRGJP2. Germline-derived CDR1 and CDR2 are VENAVY and YDSYNSRV. V was pared by 1 base and J by 0 bases, with 2 bases of the junction left unmatched. This CDR3 has 15 amino acids. CDR3 in amino acids: CATWDSDSSDWIKTF. CDR3 nucleotides: TGTGCCACCTGGGATAGCGATAGTAGTGATTGGATCAAGACGTTT.

The chain employs TRGV9 and TRGJ1 or TRGJ2. Looked up from germline, CDR1 is GITISATS and CDR2 is ISYDGTV (reference sequence). V was pared by 4 bases and J by 11 bases, with 17 bases of the junction left unmatched. This CDR3 is built from 14 residues. The chain's CDR3 is CALWEPHLGSEKLF. The CDR3 DNA sequence: TGTGCCTTGTGGGAACCCCACTTAGGAAGCGAGAAACTCTTT.

This clone showed up just a few times. J is TRGJ1 or TRGJ2 and V is TRGV9. CDR1 is GITISATS, CDR2 ISYDGTV, per germline (reference sequence). The CDR3 runs to 19 residues. With V trimmed by 0 bases and J by 0 bases, 17 bases remained unmatched. The CDR3 reads CALWEVLPHPLANYYKKLF. The CDR3 region has the DNA TGTGCCTTGTGGGAGGTGCTCCCCCACCCCCTCGCGAATTATTATAAGAAACTCTTT.

The table lists this clone with a few counts. The rearrangement joins TRGV2 to TRGJ1 or TRGJ2. The V segment lost 4 bases and the J segment 11 bases; nucleotides outside the gene matches: 5. The germline V gene encodes CDR1 EGSNGY and CDR2 YDSYNSKV. The CDR3 totals 10 residues. The CDR3 here is CATWEIEKLF. DNA for the CDR3: TGTGCCACCTGGGAAATCGAGAAACTCTTT.

This clone is categorized as large. The V gene is TRGV9, the J gene TRGJ1 or TRGJ2. Germline trimming cut 9 bases from V and 2 bases from J; bases unmatched to any gene: 13. From germline, CDR1 is GITISATS and CDR2 ISYDGTV (reference sequence). This CDR3 is 14 amino acids long. The CDR3 DNA follows: TGTGCCTTGCCAAAAGTCATCCATTATTATAAGAAACTCTTT. This encodes CALPKVIHYYKKLF.